This is a list of T cell receptor beta chains from one sample in a study of T cell repertoires in cytomegalovirus infection. One entry per CDR3 protein, called by TCRdb with MiXCR from the reads. The data contain about 830,000 distinct CDR3 sequences, 32% of them seen just once; the ten biggest clones take up around 11%. Antigens for these TCRs are unknown. The specimen was cultured CD8+ T cells from PBMCs, collected from culture after CMV antigen stimulation. The receptors here all came from a human donor in good health (CMV status not recorded). Some clones in this sample may be carry-over from other donors' samples. Both conserved end residues are trimmed from each CDR3. Clone size is stated in some rows and not others, as once, few, many or a class when expanded.

TRBV12-3/TRBV12-4	TRBJ2-5	-	ASSSGWQETQY
TRBV4-2	TRBJ2-2	-	ASSEGPGELF
TRBV19	TRBJ1-2	-	ASGSGGASGYT
TRBV5-1	TRBJ2-2	-	ASSPVGRYPDNTGELF
TRBV27	TRBJ1-2	few	ASSFLDLAGYT
TRBV7-8	TRBJ2-1	-	ASNPRGEDEQF
TRBV11-2	TRBJ1-1	-	ASSPYNAKNTEAF
TRBV27	TRBJ1-2	-	ASSLVGAPFYGYT
TRBV9	TRBJ2-5	-	ASSPPSETQY
TRBV7-9	TRBJ2-5	once	ASTDWGETQY
TRBV7-9	TRBJ2-3	-	ASSFESDTQY
TRBV27	TRBJ1-2	-	ASTDIYGGQGAGGYT
TRBV18	TRBJ1-5	-	ASSPPFQASNQPQH
TRBV6-1	TRBJ2-2	-	ASREAGGMNTGELF
TRBV6-5	TRBJ1-4	few	ASRPQGIDEKLF
TRBV12-3/TRBV12-4	TRBJ2-5	-	ASSLVGPWETQY
TRBV6-2/TRBV6-3	TRBJ2-3	-	ASSYSWGSDTQY
TRBV7-6	TRBJ1-5	few	ASSSIYSNQPQH